The present T cell receptor beta chain was sequenced within a study of blood T cell repertoires in COVID-19. Profiling relied on immunoSEQ multiplex PCR, and the TCRdb table lists in-frame clones only, not all of them. This table holds some 200,000 clones, around 83% found once. This receptor was identified in a middle-aged woman with acute COVID-19. Sequencing was done on a sample of PBMCs or T cells enriched from blood (not recorded which).

The CDR3 nucleotides are TGTGCCACCAGTGGTCGTTGGAACACTGAAGCTTTCTTT. It specifies CATSGRWNTEAFF. The chain has TRBV24-1 and TRBJ1-1; D uncertain. This CDR3 has 13 amino acids. Per germline, CDR1 KGHDR and CDR2 SFDVKD. V was pared by 5 bases and J by 1 base, with 7 bases between.